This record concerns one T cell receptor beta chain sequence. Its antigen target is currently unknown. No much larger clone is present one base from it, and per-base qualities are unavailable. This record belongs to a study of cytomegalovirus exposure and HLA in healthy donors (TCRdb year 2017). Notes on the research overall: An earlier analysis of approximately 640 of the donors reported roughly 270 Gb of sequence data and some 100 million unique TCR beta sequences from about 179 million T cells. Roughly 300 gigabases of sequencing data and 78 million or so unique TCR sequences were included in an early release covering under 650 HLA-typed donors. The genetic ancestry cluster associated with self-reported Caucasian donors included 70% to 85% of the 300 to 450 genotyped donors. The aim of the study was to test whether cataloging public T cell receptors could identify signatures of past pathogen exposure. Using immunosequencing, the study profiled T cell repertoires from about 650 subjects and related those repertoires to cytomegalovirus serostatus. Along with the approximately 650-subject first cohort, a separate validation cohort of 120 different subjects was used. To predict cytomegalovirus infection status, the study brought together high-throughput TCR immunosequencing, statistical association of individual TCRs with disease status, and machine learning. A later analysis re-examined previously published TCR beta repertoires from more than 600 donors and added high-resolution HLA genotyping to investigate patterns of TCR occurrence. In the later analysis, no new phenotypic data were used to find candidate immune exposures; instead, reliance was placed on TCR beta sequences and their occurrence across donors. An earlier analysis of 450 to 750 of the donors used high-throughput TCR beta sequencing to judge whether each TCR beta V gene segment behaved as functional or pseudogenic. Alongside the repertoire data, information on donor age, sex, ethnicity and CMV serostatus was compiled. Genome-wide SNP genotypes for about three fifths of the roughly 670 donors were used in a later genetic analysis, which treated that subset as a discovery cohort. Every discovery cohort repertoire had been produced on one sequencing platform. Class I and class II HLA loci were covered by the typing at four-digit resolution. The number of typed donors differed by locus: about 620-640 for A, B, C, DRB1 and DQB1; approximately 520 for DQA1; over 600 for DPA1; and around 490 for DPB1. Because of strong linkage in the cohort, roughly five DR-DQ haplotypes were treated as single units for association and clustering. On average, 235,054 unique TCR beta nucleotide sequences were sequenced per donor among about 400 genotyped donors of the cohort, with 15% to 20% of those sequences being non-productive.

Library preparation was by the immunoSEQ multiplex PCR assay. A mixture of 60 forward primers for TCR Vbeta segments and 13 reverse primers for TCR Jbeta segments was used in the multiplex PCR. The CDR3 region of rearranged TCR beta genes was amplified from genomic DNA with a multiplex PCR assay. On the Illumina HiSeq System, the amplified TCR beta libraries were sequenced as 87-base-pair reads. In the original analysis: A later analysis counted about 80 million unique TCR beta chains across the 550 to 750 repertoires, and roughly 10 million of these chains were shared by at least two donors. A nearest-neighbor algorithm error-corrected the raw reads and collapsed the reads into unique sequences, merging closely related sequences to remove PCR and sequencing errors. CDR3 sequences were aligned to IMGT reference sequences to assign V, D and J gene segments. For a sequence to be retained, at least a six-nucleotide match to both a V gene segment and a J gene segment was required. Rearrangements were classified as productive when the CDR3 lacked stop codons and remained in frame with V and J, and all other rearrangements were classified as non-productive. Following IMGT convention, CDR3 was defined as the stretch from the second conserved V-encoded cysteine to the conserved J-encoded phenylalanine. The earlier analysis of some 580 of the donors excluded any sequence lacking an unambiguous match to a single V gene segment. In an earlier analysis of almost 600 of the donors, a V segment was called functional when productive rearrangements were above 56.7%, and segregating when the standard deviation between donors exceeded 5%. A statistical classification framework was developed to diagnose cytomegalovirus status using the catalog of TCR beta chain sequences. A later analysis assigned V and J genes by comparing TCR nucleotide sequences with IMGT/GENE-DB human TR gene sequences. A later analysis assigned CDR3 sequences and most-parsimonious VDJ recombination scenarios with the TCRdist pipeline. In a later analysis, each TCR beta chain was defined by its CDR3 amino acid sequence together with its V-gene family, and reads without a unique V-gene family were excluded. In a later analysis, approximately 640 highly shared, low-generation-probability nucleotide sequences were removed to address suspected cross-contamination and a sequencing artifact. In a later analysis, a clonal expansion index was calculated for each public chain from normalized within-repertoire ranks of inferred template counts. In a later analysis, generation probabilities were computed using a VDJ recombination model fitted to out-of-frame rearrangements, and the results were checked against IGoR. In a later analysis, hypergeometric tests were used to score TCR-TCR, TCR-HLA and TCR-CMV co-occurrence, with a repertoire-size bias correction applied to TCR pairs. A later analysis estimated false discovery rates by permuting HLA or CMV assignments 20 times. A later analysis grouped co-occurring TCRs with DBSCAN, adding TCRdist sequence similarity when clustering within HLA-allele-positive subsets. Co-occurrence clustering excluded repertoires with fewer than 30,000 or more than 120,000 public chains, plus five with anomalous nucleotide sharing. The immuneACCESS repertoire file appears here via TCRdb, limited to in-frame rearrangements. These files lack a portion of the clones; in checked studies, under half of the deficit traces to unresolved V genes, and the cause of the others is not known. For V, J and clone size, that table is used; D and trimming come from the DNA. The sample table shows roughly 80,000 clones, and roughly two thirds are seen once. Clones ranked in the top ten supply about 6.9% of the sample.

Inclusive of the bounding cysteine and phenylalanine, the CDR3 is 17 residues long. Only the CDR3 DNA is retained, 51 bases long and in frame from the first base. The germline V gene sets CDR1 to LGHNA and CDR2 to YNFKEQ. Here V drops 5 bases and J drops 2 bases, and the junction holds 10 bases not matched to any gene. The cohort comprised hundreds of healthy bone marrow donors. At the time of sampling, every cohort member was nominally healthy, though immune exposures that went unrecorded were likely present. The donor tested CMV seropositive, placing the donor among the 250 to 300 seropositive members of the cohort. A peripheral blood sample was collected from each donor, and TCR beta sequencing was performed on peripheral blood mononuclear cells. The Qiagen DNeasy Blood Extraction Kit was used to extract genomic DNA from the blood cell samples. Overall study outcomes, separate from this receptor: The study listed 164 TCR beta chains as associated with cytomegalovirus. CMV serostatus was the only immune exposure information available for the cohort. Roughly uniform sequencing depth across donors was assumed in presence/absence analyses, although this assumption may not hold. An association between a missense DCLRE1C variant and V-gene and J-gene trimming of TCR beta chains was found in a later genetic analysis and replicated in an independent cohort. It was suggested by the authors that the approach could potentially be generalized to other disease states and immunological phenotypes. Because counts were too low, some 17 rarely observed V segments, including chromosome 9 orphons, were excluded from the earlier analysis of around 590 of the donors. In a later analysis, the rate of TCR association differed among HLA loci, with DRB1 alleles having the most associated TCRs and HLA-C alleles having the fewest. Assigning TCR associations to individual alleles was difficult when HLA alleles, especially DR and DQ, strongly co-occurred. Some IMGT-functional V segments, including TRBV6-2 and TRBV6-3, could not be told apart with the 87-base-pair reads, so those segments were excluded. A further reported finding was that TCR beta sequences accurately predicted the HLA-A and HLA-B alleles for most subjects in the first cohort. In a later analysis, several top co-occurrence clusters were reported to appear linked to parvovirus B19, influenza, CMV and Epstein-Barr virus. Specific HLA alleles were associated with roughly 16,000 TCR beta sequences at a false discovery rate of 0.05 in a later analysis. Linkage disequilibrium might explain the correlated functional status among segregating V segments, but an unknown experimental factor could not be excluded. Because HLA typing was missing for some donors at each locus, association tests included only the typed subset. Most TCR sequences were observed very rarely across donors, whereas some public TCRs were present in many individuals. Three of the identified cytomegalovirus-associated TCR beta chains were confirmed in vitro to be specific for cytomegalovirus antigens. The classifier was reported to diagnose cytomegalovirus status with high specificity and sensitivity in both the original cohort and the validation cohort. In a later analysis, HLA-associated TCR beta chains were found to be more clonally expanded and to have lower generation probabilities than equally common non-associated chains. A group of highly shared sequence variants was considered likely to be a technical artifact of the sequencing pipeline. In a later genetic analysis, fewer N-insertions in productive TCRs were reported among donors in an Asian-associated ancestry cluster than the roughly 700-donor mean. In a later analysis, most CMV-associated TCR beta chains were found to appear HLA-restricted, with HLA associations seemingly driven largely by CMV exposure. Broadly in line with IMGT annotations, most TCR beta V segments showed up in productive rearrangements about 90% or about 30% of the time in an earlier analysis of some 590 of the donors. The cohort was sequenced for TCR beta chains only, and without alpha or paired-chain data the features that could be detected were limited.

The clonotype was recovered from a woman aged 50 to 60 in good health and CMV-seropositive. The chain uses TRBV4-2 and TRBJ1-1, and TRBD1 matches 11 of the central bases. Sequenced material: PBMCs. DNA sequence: TGTGCCAGCAGCTCGGACAGGGGGCGACCAAAAAACACTGAAGCTTTCTTT. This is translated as CASSSDRGRPKNTEAFF.